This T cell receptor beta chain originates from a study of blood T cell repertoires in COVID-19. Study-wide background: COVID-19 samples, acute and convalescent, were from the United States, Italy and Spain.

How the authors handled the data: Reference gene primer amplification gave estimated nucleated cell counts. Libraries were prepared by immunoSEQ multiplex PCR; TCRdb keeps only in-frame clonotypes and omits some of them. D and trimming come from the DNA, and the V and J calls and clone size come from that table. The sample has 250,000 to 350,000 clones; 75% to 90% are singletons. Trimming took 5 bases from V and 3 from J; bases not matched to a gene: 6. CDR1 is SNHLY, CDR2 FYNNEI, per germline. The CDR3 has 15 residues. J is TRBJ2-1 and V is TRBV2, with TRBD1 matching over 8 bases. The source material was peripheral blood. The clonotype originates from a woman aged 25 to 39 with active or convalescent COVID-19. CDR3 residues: CASSQDRGNYNEQFF. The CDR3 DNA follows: TGTGCCAGCAGTCAAGACAGGGGCAACTACAATGAGCAGTTCTTC.